The rows below give T cell receptor beta chains drawn from one sample of a study of T-cell reconstitution after alpha-beta-depleted transplantation in children. Via MiXCR, TCRdb re-called the PCR reads, giving one row per CDR3 protein. The sample yields hundreds of thousands of distinct CDR3 sequences, over 10% seen once. This specimen consisted of PBMCs, mostly from graft donor cells, obtained 360 days after TCRalphabeta/CD19-depleted stem cell transplant. The receptors stem from a male patient younger than 18 who had a stem cell transplant for acute myeloid leukemia, so the T cells may come from the graft donor. CDR3s include the opening cysteine and the closing phenylalanine or tryptophan.

j_call cdr3_length v_call cdr3_aa
TRBJ1-2 13 TRBV6-1 CASTRDGFYGYTF
TRBJ2-1 15 TRBV7-9 CASSLGTSPSDEQFF
TRBJ2-5 13 TRBV29-1 CSVVRQLQETQYF
TRBJ2-5 15 TRBV5-1 CASNIAGVPQETQYF
TRBJ2-7 11 TRBV20-1 CSAYGQYEQYF
TRBJ2-7 14 TRBV5-1 CASSTGDLIYEQYF
TRBJ2-1 15 TRBV10-3 CAISVLAGAYNEQFF
TRBJ2-7 13 TRBV12-3/TRBV12-4 CASSFTDRYEQYF
TRBJ2-5 16 TRBV7-8 CASSLASGMRRETQYF
TRBJ1-1 14 TRBV25-1 CASSELGGQGEAFF
TRBJ2-1 13 TRBV20-1 CSARGRLHNEQFF
TRBJ2-1 17 TRBV7-2 CASSLARERGPYNEQFF
TRBJ2-7 16 TRBV7-8 CASSLAGWRGGYEQYF
TRBJ2-7 14 TRBV3-1 CASSLERETYEQYF
TRBJ1-4 14 TRBV9 CASSAGQPNEKLFF
TRBJ2-1 16 TRBV14 CASSQVAGQGYNEQFF
TRBJ2-7 14 TRBV14 CASSRLGQAYEQYF
TRBJ1-5 13 TRBV29-1 CSVAAGGNQPQHF
TRBJ2-7 14 TRBV12-3/TRBV12-4 CASRPRQGGHEQYF
TRBJ1-2 18 TRBV11-2 CASSFLTPAIPGWGGYTF
TRBJ2-7 13 TRBV12-3/TRBV12-4 CASSFRTPYEQYF
TRBJ1-2 13 TRBV12-3/TRBV12-4 CASSIQGGLGYTF
TRBJ2-7 17 TRBV2 CASSDLGQALASSEQYF
TRBJ2-1 14 TRBV6-1 CASRTGGHYNEQFF
TRBJ1-6 12 TRBV20-1 CSASGTSSPLHF
TRBJ2-2 14 TRBV29-1 CSVDSPGATGELFF
TRBJ2-1 16 TRBV7-9 CASSLAMAILYNEQFF
TRBJ2-1 16 TRBV20-1 CSATSGTSGLYNEQFF
TRBJ1-3 14 TRBV7-9 CASSLITGGNTIYF